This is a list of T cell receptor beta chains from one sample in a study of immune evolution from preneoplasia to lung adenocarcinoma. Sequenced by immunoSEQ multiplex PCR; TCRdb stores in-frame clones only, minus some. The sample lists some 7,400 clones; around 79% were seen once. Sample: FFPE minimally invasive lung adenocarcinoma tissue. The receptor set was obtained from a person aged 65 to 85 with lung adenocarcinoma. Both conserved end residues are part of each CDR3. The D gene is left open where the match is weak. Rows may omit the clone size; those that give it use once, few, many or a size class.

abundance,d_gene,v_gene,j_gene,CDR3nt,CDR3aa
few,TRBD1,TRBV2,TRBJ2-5,TGTGCCAGCGGGCTAGGGGGCAGGGGAGAGACCCAGTACTTC,CASGLGGRGETQYF
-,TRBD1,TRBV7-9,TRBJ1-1,TGTGCCAGCATGGTGCAGGGGGTGGTGACTGAAGCTTTCTTT,CASMVQGVVTEAFF
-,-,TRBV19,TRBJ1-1,TGTGCCAGTAGTAGTAGGGTGGGCACTGAAGCTTTCTTT,CASSSRVGTEAFF
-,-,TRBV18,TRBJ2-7,TGTGCCAGCTCACCACCGACGGGTACCTACGAGCAGTACTTC,CASSPPTGTYEQYF
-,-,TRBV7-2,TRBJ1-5,TGTGCCAGCAGCTTAGTACCATTTTTGCAGCCCCAGCATTTT,CASSLVPFLQPQHF
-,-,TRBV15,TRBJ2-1,TGTGCCACCAGCAGAGATCTTGGGGTGTACAATGAGCAGTTCTTC,CATSRDLGVYNEQFF
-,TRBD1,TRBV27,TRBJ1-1,TGTGCCAGCAGTTCCTACAGGGGAACCATGAACACTGAAGCTTTCTTT,CASSSYRGTMNTEAFF
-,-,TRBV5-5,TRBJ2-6,TGTGCCAGCAGCTGGGTGGGTGGGGCCAACGTCCTGACTTTC,CASSWVGGANVLTF
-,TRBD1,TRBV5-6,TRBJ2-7,TGTGCCAGCAGCTCCCGGGACAGAAGCTCCGAGCAGTACTTC,CASSSRDRSSEQYF
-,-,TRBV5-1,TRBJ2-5,TGCGCCAGCAGCAGGGTGGGCGGAGAGACCCAGTACTTC,CASSRVGGETQYF
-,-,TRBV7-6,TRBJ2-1,TGTGCCAGCAGCTTAACAGCAAACCAGGACAATGAGCAGTTCTTC,CASSLTANQDNEQFF
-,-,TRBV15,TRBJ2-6,TGTGCCACCAGCAGGCCCGGGGGCTCTGGGGCCAACGTCCTGACTTTC,CATSRPGGSGANVLTF
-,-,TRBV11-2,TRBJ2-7,TGTGCCAGCAGCTTAAAAGGGGGGGGACCTTTCTCCTACGAGCAGTACTTC,CASSLKGGGPFSYEQYF
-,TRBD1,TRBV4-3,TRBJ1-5,TGCGCCAGCAGCCAAGGACAGGGGGGCAATCAGCCCCAGCATTTT,CASSQGQGGNQPQHF
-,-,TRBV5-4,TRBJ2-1,TGTGCCAGCAGCCCTGCCGACTACAATGAGCAGTTCTTC,CASSPADYNEQFF
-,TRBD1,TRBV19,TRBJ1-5,TGTGCCAGTAAGTCTTCCAGGGGGAGCAATCAGCCCCAGCATTTT,CASKSSRGSNQPQHF
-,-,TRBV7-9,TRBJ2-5,TGTGCCAGCAGCTGGGTCACAGGGATGGGAGAGACCCAGTACTTC,CASSWVTGMGETQYF